This T cell receptor (beta chain) was retrieved from a study of blood T cells in healthy people across ages. The CDR3 contains 17 residues. Together with a sample-barcoded 5' primer, a J-beta primer mix was included in a second PCR lasting about 7 to 12 cycles. TCRdb re-called the 5' RACE reads with MiXCR, one entry per CDR3 protein. The profile shows over 500,000 distinct CDR3 sequences, around a quarter of them singletons. A further study also used this sample, focusing on T cells of mothers and their children.

Sequencing was carried out using blood. The sequence was collected from a boy aged 2 to 10 in good health. The chain has TRBV21-1 and TRBJ2-5; the listed D gene, TRBD2, was not tested against the DNA. Near its end, the DNA agrees better with TRBJ2-7, so the J call may be wrong. TRBV21-1 is deemed a pseudogene. The chain's CDR3 is CASSLGTSGPGRHEQYF. The CDR3 region has the DNA TGTGCCAGCAGCCTCGGGACTAGCGGGCCCGGAAGGCACGAGCAGTACTTC.